One sample yielded the 15 T cell receptor beta chains listed below, sequenced in a study of STAT3 mutations in large granular lymphocyte leukemia. The study, taken as a whole, reports: Every T-cell large granular lymphocyte leukemia patient had at least one immunodominant TCR beta clonotype.

Antigens for these TCRs are unknown. Assay: immunoSEQ multiplex PCR; the TCRdb copy retains only in-frame clones and omits some. The sample lists 25,000 to 30,000 clones, 65% to 80% seen once, with approximately 28% in the top ten. The specimen sequenced was peripheral blood mononuclear cells. Receptor source: a woman aged 45-59 years with T-cell large granular lymphocyte leukemia. Some clones in this sample may be carry-over from other donors' samples.

The chain employs TRBV2 and TRBJ1-1, with a tentative D call TRBD1 (5 bases). CDR3 length equals 14 residues. The V end lost 7 bases, the J end lost 5 bases, and 17 bases lay between the germline ends. Germline assignment: CDR1 SNHLY and CDR2 FYNNEI. The CDR3 reads CASTGGVKRTEAFF. The CDR3 DNA follows: TGTGCCAGCACTGGGGGGGTAAAGAGGACTGAAGCTTTCTTT.

This chain joins TRBV5-4 and TRBJ2-1; maybe TRBD2 (6 bases). Trimming left V 6 bases short and J 9 bases short, with 10 bases between. CDR1 SGHNT and CDR2 YYREEE come from the germline V gene (reference sequence). The CDR3 consists of 11 residues. Written as DNA, the CDR3 is TGTGCCAGCAACAACGGGGGTGAGCAGTTCTTC. This gives the protein CASNNGGEQFF.

This chain uses TRBV28 with TRBJ2-1; D is uncertain. With 2 bases removed from V and 6 bases from J, the gap between germline ends came to 8 bases. The germline V gene has CDR1 MDHEN and CDR2 SYDVKM. The CDR3 length is 13 residues. CDR3 in DNA: TGTGCCAGCAGTTTAATGACACCCAATGAGCAGTTCTTC. Translating it yields CASSLMTPNEQFF.

This chain links TRBV27 with TRBJ1-5, with 7 bases identical to TRBD1. The CDR3 length is 15 residues. V lost 5 bases and J lost 3; bases outside the gene matches: 7. The V gene's germline CDR1 is MNHEY and CDR2 SMNVEV (reference sequence). The CDR3 spells CASSRDSLDNQPQHF. The DNA for the CDR3 is TGTGCCAGCAGTAGGGACAGTTTGGACAATCAGCCCCAGCATTTT.

The rearrangement joins TRBV28 to TRBJ2-5; the D gene is possibly TRBD1 (5 bases). Trimming took off 6 bases at V and 5 bases at J, with 16 bases between the two ends. Germline values: CDR1 MDHEN, CDR2 SYDVKM. This CDR3 is built from 14 residues. The CDR3 here is CASRSGAQGETQYF. The CDR3 nucleotides are TGTGCCAGCAGAAGTGGGGCTCAAGGGGAGACCCAGTACTTC.

V is TRBV27 and J is TRBJ2-7, with D possibly matching TRBD1 (5 bases). Germline V CDR1 and CDR2: MNHEY, SMNVEV (reference sequence). With 4 bases removed from V and 6 bases from J, the gap between germline ends came to 16 bases. The CDR3 covers 14 residues. The CDR3 spells CASSSGSAGLEQYF. CDR3 bases: TGTGCCAGCAGTTCTGGTTCGGCAGGGCTCGAGCAGTACTTC.

V and J are TRBV27 and TRBJ2-7; a weak D match, TRBD1 (6 bases). CDR3 size: 14 residues. Germline V gene sequence: CDR1 MNHEY, CDR2 SMNVEV (reference sequence). Trimming stripped 4 bases from V and 1 base from J, with 11 bases between. The CDR3 region has the DNA TGTGCCAGCAGTTCTCTAGGGGGTTCCTACGAGCAGTACTTC. Its translation is CASSSLGGSYEQYF.

The chain carries TRBV18 and TRBJ2-7; 9 nucleotides line up with TRBD2. J gave up 5 bases and V 5 bases, and 7 bases lay outside the gene matches. The CDR3 runs 14 residues. CDR1 KGHSH and CDR2 LQKENI come from the germline V gene. The CDR3 bases are TGTGCCAGCTCAGCCGGGACTAGCTTCGACGAGCAGTACTTC. Its protein is CASSAGTSFDEQYF.

The chain employs TRBV5-5 and TRBJ1-2; perhaps TRBD1 as D (6 bases). Trimming took off 4 bases at V and 6 bases at J, with 16 bases between the two ends. The CDR3 extends over 14 amino acids. Germline V lookup: CDR1 SGHKS, CDR2 YYEKEE (reference sequence). CDR3 sequence: CASSGRGSTHGYTF. For the CDR3, the DNA is TGTGCCAGCAGCGGCAGGGGTAGTACCCATGGCTACACCTTC.

Written as DNA, the CDR3 is TGTGCCAGCAGCTCGGGGGGCACCGGGGAGCTGTTTTTT. This gives the protein CASSSGGTGELFF. J is TRBJ2-2 and V is TRBV7-9, with 7 bases aligning to TRBD2. Germline V CDR1 and CDR2: SEHNR, FQNEAQ (reference sequence). V trimming: 4 bases; J trimming: 4 bases; junction bases outside the gene matches: 0. The CDR3 extends over 13 amino acids.

The J gene is TRBJ2-4, the V gene TRBV9; TRBD1 aligns across 8 bases. Trimming removed 0 bases from V and 9 bases from J; junction bases left unmatched: 11. The CDR3 loop spans 16 amino acids. Germline assignment: CDR1 SGDLS and CDR2 YYNGEE. For the CDR3, the DNA is TGTGCCAGCAGCGTAGAAGGTTGGCAGGGGGCGCGCATTCAGTACTTC. Its protein is CASSVEGWQGARIQYF.

This clone was picked up a small number of times. The CDR3 loop is CASSSIDRGYEQYF. CDR3 DNA sequence: TGCGCCAGCAGCTCGATCGACAGGGGCTACGAGCAGTACTTC. The V gene is TRBV5-1, the J gene TRBJ2-7; 8 nucleotides line up with TRBD1. V was pared by 3 bases and J by 3 bases, with 5 bases of the junction left unmatched. CDR1 and CDR2 (germline): SGHRS, YFSETQ. The CDR3 sequence is 14 residues long.

The genes are TRBV5-4 and TRBJ2-5; 10 bases agree with TRBD2. With V trimmed by 4 bases and J by 3 bases, 9 bases remained unmatched. Germline lookup yields CDR1 SGHNT and CDR2 YYREEE (reference sequence). The CDR3 consists of 16 residues. CDR3 in amino acids: CASSRVAGGAKETQYF. For the CDR3, the DNA is TGTGCCAGCAGCCGTGTAGCGGGAGGCGCTAAAGAGACCCAGTACTTC.

This chain joins TRBV2 and TRBJ2-3; no reliable D call. The CDR3 has 14 amino acids. The V and J ends lost 8 bases and 0 bases respectively, with 12 bases between them. CDR1 is SNHLY, CDR2 FYNNEI, per germline. CDR3 nucleotide sequence: TGTGCCAGCCTGACAACCTATAGCACAGATACGCAGTATTTT. Translating it yields CASLTTYSTDTQYF.

The V call is TRBV18, the J call TRBJ2-1; D possibly corresponds to TRBD1 (5 bases). Germline values: CDR1 KGHSH, CDR2 LQKENI. The V gene lost 5 bases and the J gene lost 0 bases, with 8 bases spanning the gap. The CDR3 length is 14 residues. The CDR3, as DNA: TGTGCCAGCTCATCTGACAGCTCCTACAATGAGCAGTTCTTC. Its protein is CASSSDSSYNEQFF.